This T cell receptor beta chain was identified in a study of vaccination effects on CD4 cells after COVID-19. The repertoire was sequenced with immunoSEQ multiplex PCR; TCRdb's copy has only in-frame clones and lacks some. The sample records roughly 61,000 clones, about four fifths being singletons. Concerning this clone itself: Its antigen is unidentified.

Within the ViraFEST assay, antigen-specific CD4+ T cells underwent expansion with viral peptide pools prior to sequencing. Following a roughly eleven-day culture, CD4+ T cells were purified. Regarding the study as a whole: Healthy vaccinees had only 1 of 255 vaccine-induced clones cross-react with common cold coronaviruses. Researchers reported few convalescent patients and no early post-infection timepoints in the study.

The germline V gene encodes CDR1 MNHEY and CDR2 SVGAGI. Trimming took 6 bases from V and 7 from J, leaving 15 bases between them. There are 13 residues in the CDR3. The clonotype originates from a human donor who received a COVID-19 vaccine. The genes are TRBV6-5 and TRBJ1-2; D uncertain. Sequencing was performed on CD4+ T cells from PBMCs cultured with HCoV-229E spike peptides, taken before COVID-19 vaccination. CDR3 sequence reads: CASRRVRGSGYTF. CDR3 DNA sequence: TGTGCCAGCAGGCGCGTCCGGGGTTCTGGCTACACCTTC.